The sequence of this T cell receptor (beta chain) was determined in a study of T cells in Graves' hyperthyroidism and ophthalmopathy. Notes on the study in general: Progression to ophthalmopathy was predicted a median of about 6.6 months early.

The CDR3 extends over 14 amino acids. From germline, CDR1 is SGHTA and CDR2 FQGNSA. V gave up 2 bases and J gave up 2 bases, with 9 bases separating them. The CDR3 regions of TCR beta were amplified from RNA transcripts. The HTBI primer set served for first-round RT-PCR of the TCR CDR3. TCRdb reprocessed the multiplex PCR reads via MiXCR and lists one record per CDR3 protein. The data show over 250,000 distinct CDR3 sequences, with 15% to 20% seen just once and approximately 60% held by the top ten. Exclusions: uncontrolled infection, other autoimmune disease, pregnancy, lactation. The diagnoses drew upon clinical symptoms, serum thyroxine and TRAb, thyroid ultrasound and orbital computed tomography. Ten or more counts support this clonotype. Antigen unknown.

This receptor was taken from a woman between 55 and 75 years old with Graves' ophthalmopathy. The J gene is TRBJ1-1, the V gene TRBV7-2, with unresolved D. Specimen: blood. The CDR3 DNA reads TGTGCCAGCAGCTTAACCCTGTTCAACACTGAAGCTTTCTTT. Translating it yields CASSLTLFNTEAFF.